This TCR beta chain was sequenced during a study of blood T cell repertoires in COVID-19. Background on the study: T cells, B-cell-depleted T cells, or PBMCs provided the cDNA or gDNA that served as material.

TCRdb's table, derived via immunoSEQ multiplex PCR, lists solely in-frame clones and lacks some. This table holds 110,000 to 150,000 clones, about 87% found once. The CDR3 covers 13 residues. Trimming took off 3 bases at V and 3 bases at J, with 11 bases between the two ends. Germline V gives CDR1 SQVTM, CDR2 ANQGSEA. This chain uses TRBV29-1 with TRBJ1-2; D gene unclear. The material sequenced was peripheral blood. The source is a woman in her thirties or forties with acute or convalescent COVID-19. CDR3 sequence reads: CSVEAGTHYGYTF. The CDR3 DNA reads as TGCAGCGTTGAGGCAGGAACTCACTATGGCTACACCTTC.